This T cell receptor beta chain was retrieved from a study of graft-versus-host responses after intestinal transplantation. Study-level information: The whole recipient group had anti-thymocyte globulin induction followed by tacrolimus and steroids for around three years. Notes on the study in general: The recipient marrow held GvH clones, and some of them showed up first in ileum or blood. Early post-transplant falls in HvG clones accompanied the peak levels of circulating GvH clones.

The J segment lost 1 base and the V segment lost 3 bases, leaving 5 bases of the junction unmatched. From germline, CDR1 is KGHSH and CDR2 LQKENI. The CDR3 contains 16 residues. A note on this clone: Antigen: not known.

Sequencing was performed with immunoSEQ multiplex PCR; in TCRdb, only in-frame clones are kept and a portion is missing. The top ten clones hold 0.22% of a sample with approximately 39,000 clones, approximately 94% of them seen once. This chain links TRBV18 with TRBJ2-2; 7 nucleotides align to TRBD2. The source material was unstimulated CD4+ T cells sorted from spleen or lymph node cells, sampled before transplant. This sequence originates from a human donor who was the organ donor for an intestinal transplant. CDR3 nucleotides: TGTGCCAGCTCACCGGGGAGGGAAAAGAACACCGGGGAGCTGTTTTTT. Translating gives CASSPGREKNTGELFF.